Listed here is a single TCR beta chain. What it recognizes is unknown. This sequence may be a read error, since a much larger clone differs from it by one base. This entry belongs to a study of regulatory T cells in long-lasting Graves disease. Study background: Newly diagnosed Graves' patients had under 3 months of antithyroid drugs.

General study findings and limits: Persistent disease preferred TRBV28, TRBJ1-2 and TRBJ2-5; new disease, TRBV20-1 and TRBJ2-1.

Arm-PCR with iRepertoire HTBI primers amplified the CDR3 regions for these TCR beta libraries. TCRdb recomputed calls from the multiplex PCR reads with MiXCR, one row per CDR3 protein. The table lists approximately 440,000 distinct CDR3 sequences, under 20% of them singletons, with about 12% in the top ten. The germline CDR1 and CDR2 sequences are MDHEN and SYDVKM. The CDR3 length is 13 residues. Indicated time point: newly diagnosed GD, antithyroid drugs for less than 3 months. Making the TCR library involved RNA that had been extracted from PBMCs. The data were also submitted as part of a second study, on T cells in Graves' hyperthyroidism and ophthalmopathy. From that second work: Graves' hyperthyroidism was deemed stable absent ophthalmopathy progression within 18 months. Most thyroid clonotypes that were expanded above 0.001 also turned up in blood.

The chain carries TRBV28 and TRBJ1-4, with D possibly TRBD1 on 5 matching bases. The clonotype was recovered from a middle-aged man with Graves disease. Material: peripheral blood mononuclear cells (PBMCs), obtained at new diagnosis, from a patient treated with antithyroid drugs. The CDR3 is CAGSRGANEKLFF. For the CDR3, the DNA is TGTGCCGGCAGTAGGGGCGCTAATGAAAAACTGTTTTTT.